These 23 T cell receptor beta chains came from one sample sequenced in a study of beta chain features in type 1 diabetes. Investigators reverse transcribed all isolated RNA, so they sequenced expressed TCRB transcripts. The repertoire was sequenced with immunoSEQ multiplex PCR; TCRdb's copy has only in-frame clones and lacks some. The sample records some 350,000 clones, roughly 13% being singletons. Study-wide results and limits: Shortening of TCRB CDR3s, moderate but significant, appeared in all four CD4+ subsets of Type 1 diabetes patients.

No antigens are known for them. The sample taken for sequencing was naive CD4+ T cells from blood. The receptors were sampled from a woman younger than 35 with type 1 diabetes.

This clone was counted a few times. This sequence joins TRBV5-1 and TRBJ2-6; D unclear. The CDR3 is 15 residues long. CDR1 and CDR2 (germline): SGHRS, YFSETQ. V was clipped by 3 bases and J by 4 bases, with 11 bases between them. CDR3 sequence: CASSSLGSGANVLTF. The CDR3 DNA follows: TGCGCCAGCAGCTCCCTTGGCTCCGGGGCCAACGTCCTGACTTTC.

The chain has TRBV7-9 and TRBJ2-1; tentative D call: TRBD2 (5 bases). V was clipped by 4 bases and J by 0 bases, with 19 bases between them. Germline-derived CDR1 and CDR2 are SEHNR and FQNEAQ (reference sequence). This CDR3 has 18 amino acids. The chain's CDR3 is CASSSRLPTRSSYNEQFF. In nucleotides, the CDR3 is TGTGCCAGCAGCTCCCGACTTCCAACTAGGAGCTCCTACAATGAGCAGTTCTTC.

The chain carries TRBV4-1 and TRBJ2-5; D not certain. Germline lookup yields CDR1 MGHRA and CDR2 YSYEKL. This CDR3 spans 13 amino acids. The V end was cut by 2 bases, the J end by 5 bases, with 9 bases between. CDR3 nucleotide sequence: TGCGCCAGCAGCCAACTCCATCGGGAGACCCAGTACTTC. The encoded protein is CASSQLHRETQYF.

The sample holds a few counts of this clone. The chain recombines TRBV2 with TRBJ1-2, with 9 bases identical to TRBD1. The CDR3 has 14 amino acids. Germline values: CDR1 SNHLY, CDR2 FYNNEI. Trimming at V came to 6 bases and at J to 1 base, leaving 3 bases not matched to a gene. The CDR3, as DNA: TGTGCCAGCAGGTCGGACAGGGGTAACTATGGCTACACCTTC. Amino acid sequence: CASRSDRGNYGYTF.

Only a few counts were recorded for this clone. Germline is not matched at one junction end, which may reflect a read error. The chain carries TRBV5-4 and TRBJ2-3; TRBD1 aligns across 8 bases. Germline assignment: CDR1 SGHNT and CDR2 YYREEE (reference sequence). There are 12 residues in the CDR3. DNA for the CDR3: TGTGCCAGCAGGCCCGGGACAGGAATCGAGAATTTT. It codes for CASRPGTGIENF.

This clone appeared many times. The chain carries TRBV7-9 and TRBJ2-7, with D tentatively TRBD1 (6 bases). The germline V and J ends were trimmed by 8 bases and 12 bases, with 17 bases remaining between them. The CDR3 consists of 11 residues. CDR1 is SEHNR, CDR2 FQNEAQ, per germline (reference sequence). In DNA form, the CDR3 reads TGTGCCAGCTCATACTCAGGGGCAGCGTACTTC. Amino acids: CASSYSGAAYF.

This chain's CDR3 is CASSPRTSVYEQYF. The CDR3 region has the DNA TGTGCCAGCAGCCCAAGGACTAGCGTCTACGAGCAGTACTTC. The chain couples TRBV9 to TRBJ2-7, with 9 bases fitting TRBD2. Per germline, CDR1 SGDLS and CDR2 YYNGEE. V trimming: 4 bases; J trimming: 3 bases; junction bases outside the gene matches: 5. This CDR3 has 14 residues. The complete variable domain, with remaining parts taken from reference TRBV9 and TRBJ2-7, reads DSGVTQTPKHLITATGQRVTLRCSPRSGDLSVYWYQQSLDQGLQFLIQYYNGEERAKGNILERFSAQQFPDLHSELNLSSLELGDSALYFCASSPRTSVYEQYFGPGTRLTVT.

This clone was seen only a few times. The chain has TRBV20-1 and TRBJ2-7, with TRBD2 identical over 7 bases. This CDR3 region has 10 residues. Germline CDR1 is DFQATT and CDR2 is SNEGSKA (reference sequence). The CDR3: CRGRGYEQYV. DNA for the CDR3: TGCAGGGGGAGGGGCTACGAGCAGTACGTC.

This clone turned up a few times. The V call is TRBV7-2, the J call TRBJ2-1; 11 bases match TRBD2. The CDR3 has 12 residues. In germline, CDR1 is SGHTA, CDR2 FQGNSA. V was pared by 5 bases and J by 16 bases, with 7 bases of the junction left unmatched. CDR3: CASSLTGTSGFF. In DNA, the CDR3 is TGTGCCAGCAGCCTAACCGGGACTAGCGGCTTCTTC.

This clone was counted a few times. This sequence joins TRBV6-1 and TRBJ2-4; a weak D match, TRBD1 (6 bases). The CDR3 extends over 13 amino acids. Germline V lookup: CDR1 MNHNS, CDR2 SASEGT. V was cut by 4 bases and J by 4 bases, with 8 bases left in between. CDR3 protein: CASSAGTKNIQYF. Written as DNA, the CDR3 is TGTGCCAGCAGTGCCGGGACAAAAAACATTCAGTACTTC.

Only one count was recorded for this clone. The chain links TRBV9 to TRBJ1-2, with 11 nucleotides matching TRBD1. CDR3 length: 16 amino acids. Germline lookup yields CDR1 SGDLS and CDR2 YYNGEE. V shed 0 bases, J shed 3 bases, and the junction held 4 bases outside the gene matches. The CDR3 DNA follows: TGTGCCAGCAGCGTAGGAGGGACAGGGGGACACTATGGCTACACCTTC. Translating gives CASSVGGTGGHYGYTF.

The chain combines TRBV7-9 with TRBJ1-5; TRBD1 might be the D (5 bases). The CDR3 spans 14 residues. The V end lost 1 base, the J end lost 11 bases, and 15 bases lay between the germline ends. The germline V gene encodes CDR1 SEHNR and CDR2 FQNEAQ (reference sequence). CDR3 residues: CASSLVGTGEAQHF. The CDR3 DNA reads as TGTGCCAGCAGCTTAGTAGGGACCGGGGAGGCCCAGCATTTT.

This chain links TRBV11-1 with TRBJ2-7; D is ambiguous. CDR1 SGHAT and CDR2 FQDESV come from the germline V gene (reference sequence). This CDR3 spans 14 amino acids. Between the trimmed V and J ends, which lost 1 base and 2 bases, there was a span of 9 bases. The CDR3, as DNA: TGTGCCAGCAGCTTAGTAGTAGAGACCTACGAGCAGTACTTC. It is translated as CASSLVVETYEQYF.

This sequence joins TRBV5-4 and TRBJ2-1, with 9 bases matching TRBD1. This CDR3 has 15 amino acids. V shed 4 bases, J shed 3 bases, and the junction held 5 bases outside the gene matches. Germline values: CDR1 SGHNT, CDR2 YYREEE (reference sequence). CDR3 bases: TGTGCCAGCAGCCTCACGACAGGGGGCTACAATGAGCAGTTCTTC. It translates to CASSLTTGGYNEQFF.

This sequence joins TRBV15 and TRBJ2-1, with 8 bases aligning to TRBD2. CDR1 LNHNV and CDR2 YYDKDF come from the germline V gene (reference sequence). The V segment lost 1 base and the J segment 8 bases; nucleotides outside the gene matches: 10. The CDR3 is 16 amino acids. The CDR3 DNA reads as TGTGCCACCAGCAGAGGACGGGGACTAGTATACTATGAGCAGTTCTTC. Translation: CATSRGRGLVYYEQFF. The whole variable domain, filled in from reference TRBV15 and TRBJ2-1, reads DAMVIQNPRYQVTQFGKPVTLSCSQTLNHNVMYWYQQKSSQAPKLLFHYYDKDFNNEADTPDNFQSRRPNTSFCFLDIRSPGLGDTAMYLCATSRGRGLVYYEQFFGPGTRLTVL.

V usage is TRBV5-6 and J usage is TRBJ2-7, with 9 bases matching TRBD2. The CDR3 has 16 residues. The germline gives CDR1 SGHDT, CDR2 YYEEEE. J lost 3 bases, V lost 2 bases, and 9 bases had no gene match. This CDR3 is CASSFGGRAGNYEQYV. CDR3 nucleotide sequence: TGTGCCAGCAGCTTCGGCGGGAGGGCTGGGAACTACGAGCAGTACGTC.

The chain carries TRBV6-5 and TRBJ2-1; 8 bases are a match to TRBD1. CDR3 length: 15 residues. CDR1 and CDR2 from the germline V gene are MNHEY and SVGAGI. V lost 5 bases to trimming and J lost 6 bases; unmatched junction nucleotides: 9. The CDR3 nucleotides are TGTGCCAGCAGTGGCCCCTTCCAGGGGGCCAATGAGCAGTTCTTC. This gives the protein CASSGPFQGANEQFF.

A few counts support this clone. J is TRBJ2-1 and V is TRBV29-1; the D is unclear. Trimming left V 1 base short and J 0 bases short, with 7 bases between. The CDR3 is 14 residues long. CDR1 is SQVTM, CDR2 ANQGSEA, per germline. This CDR3 is CSVEGRLSYNEQFF. CDR3 nucleotide sequence: TGCAGCGTTGAAGGGCGGCTCTCCTACAATGAGCAGTTCTTC.

V is TRBV10-3 and J is TRBJ1-2; the match to TRBD1 covers 12 bases. The trim removed 5 bases at V and 4 bases at J, leaving 8 bases unmatched. This CDR3 contains 16 residues. CDR1 and CDR2 from the germline V gene are ENHRY and SYGVKD. The CDR3 region is CAISSLGTGGGYGYTF. The CDR3 nucleotides read TGTGCCATCAGTTCGCTCGGGACAGGGGGCGGCTATGGCTACACCTTC.

This clone turned up a few times. The chain employs TRBV4-3 and TRBJ2-5, with 7 bases lining up with TRBD1. Looked up from germline, CDR1 is LGHNA and CDR2 is YSLEER. CDR3 length: 15 residues. J gave up 2 bases and V 0 bases, and 3 bases lay outside the gene matches. In DNA, the CDR3 is TGCGCCAGCAGCCAAGAAGGGACAGATCAAGAGACCCAGTACTTC. Translating it yields CASSQEGTDQETQYF.

The V call is TRBV30, the J call TRBJ1-5; TRBD1 matches 7 bases. The CDR3 loop spans 14 amino acids. Germline assignment: CDR1 GTSNPN and CDR2 SVGIG (reference sequence). V lost 4 bases and J lost 6; bases outside the gene matches: 9. The CDR3 DNA follows: TGTGCCTGGACCCTCCGACAGGGAATTCAGCCCCAGCATTTT. This gives the protein CAWTLRQGIQPQHF.

Only a few counts were recorded for this clone. V and J are TRBV29-1 and TRBJ2-1, with D tentatively TRBD1 (6 bases). The CDR3 is made up of 15 amino acids. V was clipped by 4 bases and J by 7 bases, with 20 bases between them. The germline CDR1 and CDR2 sequences are SQVTM and ANQGSEA. In DNA form, the CDR3 reads TGCAGCGTTGTGGTCGTACAGGGAGTAAGGAATGAGCAGTTCTTC. The encoded protein is CSVVVVQGVRNEQFF.

This rearrangement joins TRBV10-3 to TRBJ1-2, with D uncertain. Trimming removed 5 bases at V and 5 bases at J, with 9 bases between. The CDR3 has 12 amino acids. Germline V gives CDR1 ENHRY, CDR2 SYGVKD. The DNA of the CDR3 is TGTGCCATCAGTCGTGAGTTGTATGGCTACACCTTC. Translating gives CAISRELYGYTF.